The T cell receptor beta chain under discussion was sequenced for a study of metastatic and nonmetastatic thyroid tumors. Across the study: A comparison of repertoires was made across blood and tumor or nodule tissue from malignant and benign thyroid patients.

Original processing methods: What underpinned the distant-metastasis classifier for papillary thyroid cancer was the set of CDR3 differences across clinicopathological groups. TCRdb re-called the PCR reads via MiXCR. TCRdb, not the original authors, processed these V and J calls. The sample consists of tens of thousands of clones, around an eighth of them appearing once. Deletions cut 0 bases from V and 7 bases from J, with 7 bases between. The germline gives CDR1 GTSNPN, CDR2 SVGIG (reference sequence). The CDR3 is 13 residues long. Thyroid surgery took place with no prior treatment in any patient. The rearrangement uses TRBV30 and TRBJ1-6; D is ambiguous. The clonotype comes from a female donor with papillary thyroid cancer or a benign thyroid nodule (not recorded which). Some clones in this sample may be carry-over from other donors' samples. Sequenced: blood. Here the CDR3 reads CAWSVEENSPLHF. CDR3 DNA sequence: TGTGCCTGGAGTGTGGAGGAAAATTCACCCCTCCACTTT.